The 9 T cell receptor beta chains below come from one sample, sequenced in a study of cytomegalovirus exposure and HLA in healthy donors. Primers included in the PCR were 60 Vbeta and 13 Jbeta primers. Only in-frame clones appear in the TCRdb table, and some are missing; sequencing was by immunoSEQ multiplex PCR. The sample lists roughly 170,000 clones; 65% to 85% were seen once. Material for sequencing was PBMCs. The source of these receptors is a woman aged 18-29 years in good health and CMV-seronegative.

This clone was seen only once. V gene TRBV7-2 combines with J gene TRBJ2-5; D may be TRBD2 (6 bases). The V and J ends lost 5 bases and 14 bases respectively, with 18 bases between them. The germline V gene has CDR1 SGHTA and CDR2 FQGNSA. The CDR3 has 12 amino acids. The CDR3 DNA sequence: TGTGCCAGCAGCAGTCCCGGGACTGCAATATACTTC. Translation gives CASSSPGTAIYF.

This clone was seen once. This chain connects TRBV5-5 to TRBJ1-2; 8 bases align to TRBD1. J was trimmed by 7 bases and V by 0 bases; bases with no gene match: 11. Germline CDR1 and CDR2: SGHKS and YYEKEE (reference sequence). The CDR3 is made up of 16 amino acids. The CDR3 is CASSLAGAGGEIGYTF. As DNA, the CDR3 is TGTGCCAGCAGCTTGGCCGGGGCAGGGGGCGAGATTGGCTACACCTTC.

This clone is classed as medium-sized. The chain has TRBV4-3 and TRBJ2-1; the D gene is possibly TRBD2 (6 bases). CDR3 length equals 16 residues. The V and J ends lost 1 base and 2 bases respectively, with 12 bases between them. Germline CDR1 LGHNA, CDR2 YSLEER. The CDR3 DNA sequence: TGCGCCAGCAGCCAAGGGGCGGGAAATGCCTACAATGAGCAGTTCTTC. This gives the protein CASSQGAGNAYNEQFF.

The chain uses TRBV15 and TRBJ2-7, with D perhaps matching TRBD1 (6 bases). This CDR3 spans 15 amino acids. Per germline, CDR1 LNHNV and CDR2 YYDKDF (reference sequence). Trimming shortened V by 1 base and J by 4 bases, and 14 bases separated the two germline ends. CDR3 sequence: CATSRGGPVGYEQYF. In DNA form, the CDR3 reads TGTGCCACCAGCAGAGGGGGGCCTGTTGGTTACGAGCAGTACTTC. Filled out from reference TRBV15 and TRBJ2-7, the complete variable domain reads DAMVIQNPRYQVTQFGKPVTLSCSQTLNHNVMYWYQQKSSQAPKLLFHYYDKDFNNEADTPDNFQSRRPNTSFCFLDIRSPGLGDTAMYLCATSRGGPVGYEQYFGPGTRLTVT.

This clone was detected only once. This chain uses TRBV10-3 with TRBJ1-5; 7 bases agree with TRBD1. The trim removed 0 bases at V and 10 bases at J, leaving 6 bases unmatched. This CDR3 contains 14 residues. Germline V lookup: CDR1 ENHRY, CDR2 SYGVKD. The CDR3 region has the DNA TGTGCCATCAGTGAGTCGGGACAGTTAAGTCCCCAGCATTTT. Amino acids: CAISESGQLSPQHF.

The chain has TRBV5-1 and TRBJ2-3; TRBD2 is a possible D gene (5 bases). Germline V lookup: CDR1 SGHRS, CDR2 YFSETQ. The CDR3 loop spans 16 amino acids. V was clipped by 0 bases and J by 0 bases, with 11 bases between them. The CDR3: CASSLVGGFSTDTQYF. CDR3 DNA sequence: TGCGCCAGCAGCTTGGTCGGCGGGTTCAGCACAGATACGCAGTATTTT.

This clone was seen only once. V gene TRBV27 combines with J gene TRBJ2-1, with D unclear. In germline, CDR1 is MNHEY, CDR2 SMNVEV (reference sequence). V was trimmed by 7 bases and J by 8 bases, leaving 21 bases between them. The CDR3 loop spans 15 amino acids. CDR3 in DNA: TGTGCCAGCACCGCAACAGCTTTGGGTCGCTATGAGCAGTTCTTC. Amino acid sequence: CASTATALGRYEQFF.

A few counts support this clone. The chain recombines TRBV11-3 with TRBJ2-3; possible D gene TRBD1, 5 bases. Trimming took 3 bases from V and 8 from J, leaving 15 bases between them. The CDR3 has 14 amino acids. CDR1 is SGHNT, CDR2 YENEEA, per germline. The CDR3 region is CASSFIAGQGTQYF. CDR3 DNA sequence: TGTGCCAGCAGCTTCATCGCTGGTCAGGGTACGCAGTATTTT.

This chain links TRBV18 with TRBJ2-7, with D possibly TRBD2 on 6 matching bases. The CDR3 covers 13 residues. Germline CDR1 reads KGHSH; CDR2 reads LQKENI. Trimming pared 0 bases from V and 6 bases from J, leaving 9 bases between. CDR3 loop: CASSPPTSTEQYF. The DNA of the CDR3 is TGTGCCAGCTCACCACCCACTAGCACCGAGCAGTACTTC.